The 3 T cell receptor beta chains below all came from one sample that was sequenced in a study of blood T cell repertoires in COVID-19. Libraries were prepared by immunoSEQ multiplex PCR; TCRdb keeps only in-frame clonotypes and omits some of them. The data show some 78,000 clones, about four fifths seen once. Input material: peripheral blood. The source is a man aged 45-65 years with acute or convalescent COVID-19.

The chain employs TRBV19 and TRBJ2-2; maybe TRBD2 (6 bases). The CDR3 contains 15 residues. The V gene's germline CDR1 is LNHDA and CDR2 SQIVND (reference sequence). Deletions cut 3 bases from V and 3 bases from J, with 11 bases between. CDR3 sequence (DNA): TGTGCCAGTAGTATTAGTAGCGGTGACACCGGGGAGCTGTTTTTT. This gives the protein CASSISSGDTGELFF.

The rearrangement uses TRBV5-1 and TRBJ2-5; 12 nucleotides line up with TRBD2. Germline V gene data show CDR1 as SGHRS and CDR2 as YFSETQ. After removal of 0 bases from V and 2 bases from J, the junction contained 2 bases not matched to a gene. CDR3 length: 16 amino acids. The CDR3 reads CASSLGLAGVQETQYF. The CDR3 DNA is TGCGCCAGCAGCTTGGGACTAGCGGGAGTTCAAGAGACCCAGTACTTC.

The chain has TRBV30 and TRBJ2-3; D might be TRBD2 (6 bases). CDR1 is GTSNPN, CDR2 SVGIG, per germline (reference sequence). There are 14 residues in the CDR3. Trimming took off 0 bases at V and 0 bases at J, with 7 bases between the two ends. DNA for the CDR3: TGTGCCTGGAGTGTACGGGGGAGCACAGATACGCAGTATTTT. This codes for CAWSVRGSTDTQYF.